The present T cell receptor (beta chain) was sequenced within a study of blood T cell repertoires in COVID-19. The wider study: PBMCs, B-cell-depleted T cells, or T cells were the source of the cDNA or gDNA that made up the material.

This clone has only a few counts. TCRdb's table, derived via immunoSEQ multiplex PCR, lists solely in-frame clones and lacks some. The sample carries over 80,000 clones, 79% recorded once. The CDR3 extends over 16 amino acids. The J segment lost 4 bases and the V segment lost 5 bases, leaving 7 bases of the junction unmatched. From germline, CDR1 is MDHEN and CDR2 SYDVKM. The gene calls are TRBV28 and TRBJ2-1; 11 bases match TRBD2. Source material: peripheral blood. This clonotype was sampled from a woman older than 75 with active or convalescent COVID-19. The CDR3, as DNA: TGTGCCAGCAGTAGCCTAGCGGGAGGCCCGTACAATGAGCAGTTCTTC. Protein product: CASSSLAGGPYNEQFF.